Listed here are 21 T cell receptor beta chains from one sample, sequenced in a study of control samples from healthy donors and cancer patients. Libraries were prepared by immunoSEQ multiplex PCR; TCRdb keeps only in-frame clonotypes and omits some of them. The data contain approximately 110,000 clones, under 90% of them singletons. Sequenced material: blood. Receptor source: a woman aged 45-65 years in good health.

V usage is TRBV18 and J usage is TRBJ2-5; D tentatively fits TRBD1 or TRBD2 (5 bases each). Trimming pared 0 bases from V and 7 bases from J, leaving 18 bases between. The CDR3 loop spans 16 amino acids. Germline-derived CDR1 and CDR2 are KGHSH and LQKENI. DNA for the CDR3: TGTGCCAGCTCACCACCTAGGGACGGCGGACGTGGGACCCAGTACTTC. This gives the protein CASSPPRDGGRGTQYF.

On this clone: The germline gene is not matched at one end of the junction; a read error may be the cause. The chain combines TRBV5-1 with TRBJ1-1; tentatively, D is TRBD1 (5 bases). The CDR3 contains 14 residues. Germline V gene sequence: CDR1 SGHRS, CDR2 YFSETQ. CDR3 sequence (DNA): TGCGCCAGCAGCTTGAGTCCAGGGAACAATGAAGCTTTCTTT. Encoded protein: CASSLSPGNNEAFF.

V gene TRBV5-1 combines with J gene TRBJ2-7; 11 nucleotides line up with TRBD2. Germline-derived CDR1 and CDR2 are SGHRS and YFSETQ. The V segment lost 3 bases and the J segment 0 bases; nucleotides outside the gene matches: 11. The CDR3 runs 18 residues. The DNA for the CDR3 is TGCGCCAGCAGCTCAAATCGACTAGCGGGAACTTTCTCCTACGAGCAGTACTTC. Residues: CASSSNRLAGTFSYEQYF. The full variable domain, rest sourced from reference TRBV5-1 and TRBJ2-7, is KAGVTQTPRYLIKTRGQQVTLSCSPISGHRSVSWYQQTPGQGLQFLFEYFSETQRNKGNFPGRFSGRQFSNSRSEMNVSTLELGDSALYLCASSSNRLAGTFSYEQYFGPGTRLTVT.

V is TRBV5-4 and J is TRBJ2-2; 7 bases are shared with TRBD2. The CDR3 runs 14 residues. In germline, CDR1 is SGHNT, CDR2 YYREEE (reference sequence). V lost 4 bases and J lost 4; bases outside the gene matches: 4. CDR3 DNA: TGTGCCAGCAGCGGGGAGGGACTCACCGGGGAGCTGTTTTTT. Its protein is CASSGEGLTGELFF.

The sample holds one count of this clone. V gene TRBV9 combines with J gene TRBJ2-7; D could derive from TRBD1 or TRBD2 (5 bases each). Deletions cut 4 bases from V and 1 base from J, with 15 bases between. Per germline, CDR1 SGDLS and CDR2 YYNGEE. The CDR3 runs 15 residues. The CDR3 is CASSTSWGPSYEQYF. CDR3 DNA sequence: TGTGCCAGCAGCACCTCTTGGGGACCTTCCTACGAGCAGTACTTC.

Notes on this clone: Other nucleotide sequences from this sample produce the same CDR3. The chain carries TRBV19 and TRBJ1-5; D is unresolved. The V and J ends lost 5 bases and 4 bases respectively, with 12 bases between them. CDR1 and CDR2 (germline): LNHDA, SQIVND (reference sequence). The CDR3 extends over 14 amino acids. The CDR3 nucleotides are TGTGCCAGTAGTCCCCCAAACCGAAATCAGCCCCAGCATTTT. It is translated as CASSPPNRNQPQHF.

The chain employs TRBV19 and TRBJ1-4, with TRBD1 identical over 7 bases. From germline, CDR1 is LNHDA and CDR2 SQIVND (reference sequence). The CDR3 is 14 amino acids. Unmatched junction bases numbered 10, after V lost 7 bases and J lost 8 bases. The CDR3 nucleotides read TGTGCCAGTACGAGGGGGCGCGACTCGGAAAAACTGTTTTTT. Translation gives CASTRGRDSEKLFF.

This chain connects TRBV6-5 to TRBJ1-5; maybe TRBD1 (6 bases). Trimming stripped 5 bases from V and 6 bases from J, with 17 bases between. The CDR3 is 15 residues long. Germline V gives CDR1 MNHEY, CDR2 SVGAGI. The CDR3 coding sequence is TGTGCCAGCAGTACCTCAGGGGCAAAGGTTCAGCCCCAGCATTTT. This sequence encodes CASSTSGAKVQPQHF.

CDR3 residues: CASSRQGVRMDRAFF. The CDR3 coding sequence is TGTGCCAGCAGCCGACAGGGAGTCAGAATGGATAGAGCTTTCTTT. The chain couples TRBV7-3 to TRBJ1-1; 7 bases match TRBD1. With 5 bases clipped from V and 10 bases from J, the junction kept 16 bases outside the gene matches. Germline V gene sequence: CDR1 SGHTA, CDR2 FQGTGA. CDR3 length: 15 amino acids.

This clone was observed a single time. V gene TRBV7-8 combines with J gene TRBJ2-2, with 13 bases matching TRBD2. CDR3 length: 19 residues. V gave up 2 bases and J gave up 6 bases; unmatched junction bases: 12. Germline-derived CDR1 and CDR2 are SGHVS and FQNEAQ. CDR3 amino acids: CASSLPTVTSGRSAGELFF. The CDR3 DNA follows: TGTGCCAGCAGCTTACCCACCGTGACTAGCGGGAGGTCTGCCGGGGAGCTGTTTTTT.

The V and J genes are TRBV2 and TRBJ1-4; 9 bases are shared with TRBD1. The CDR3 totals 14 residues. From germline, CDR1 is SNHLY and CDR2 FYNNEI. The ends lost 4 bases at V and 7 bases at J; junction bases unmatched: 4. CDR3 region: CASSARQGGEKLFF. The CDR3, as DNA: TGTGCCAGCAGTGCCCGACAGGGGGGTGAAAAACTGTTTTTT.

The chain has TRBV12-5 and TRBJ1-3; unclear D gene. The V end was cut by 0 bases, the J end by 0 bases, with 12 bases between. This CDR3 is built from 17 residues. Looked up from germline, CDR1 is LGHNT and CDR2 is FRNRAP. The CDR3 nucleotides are TGTGCTAGTGGTTTGGTACGAGAATGGAACTCTGGAAACACCATATATTTT. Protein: CASGLVREWNSGNTIYF.

The CDR3 nucleotides read TGCGCCAGCAGCCAAGATCCGGGACCCCGAGCGAACACTGAAGCTTTCTTT. Amino acids: CASSQDPGPRANTEAFF. The chain carries TRBV4-1 and TRBJ1-1; the D gene is possibly TRBD1 (5 bases). The CDR3 has 17 amino acids. Germline-derived CDR1 and CDR2 are MGHRA and YSYEKL. With 0 bases removed from V and 1 base from J, the gap between germline ends came to 15 bases.

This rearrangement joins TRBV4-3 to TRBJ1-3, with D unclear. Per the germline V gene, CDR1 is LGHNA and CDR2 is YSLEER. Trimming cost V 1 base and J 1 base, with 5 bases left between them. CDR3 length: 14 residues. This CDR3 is CASSQGASGNTIYF. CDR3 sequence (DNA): TGCGCCAGCAGCCAAGGCGCATCTGGAAACACCATATATTTT.

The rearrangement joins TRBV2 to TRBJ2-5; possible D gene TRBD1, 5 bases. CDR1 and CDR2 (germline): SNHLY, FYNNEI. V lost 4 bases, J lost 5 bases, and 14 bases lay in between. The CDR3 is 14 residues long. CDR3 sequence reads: CASSGQRPRETQYF. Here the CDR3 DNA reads TGTGCCAGCAGTGGACAGAGACCCAGGGAGACCCAGTACTTC.

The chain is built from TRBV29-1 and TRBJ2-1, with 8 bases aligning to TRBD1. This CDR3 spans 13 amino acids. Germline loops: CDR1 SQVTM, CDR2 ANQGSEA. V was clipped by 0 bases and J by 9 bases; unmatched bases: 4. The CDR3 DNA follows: TGCAGCGTTGAAGACAGGGGGCATGTTGAGCAGTTCTTC. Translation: CSVEDRGHVEQFF.

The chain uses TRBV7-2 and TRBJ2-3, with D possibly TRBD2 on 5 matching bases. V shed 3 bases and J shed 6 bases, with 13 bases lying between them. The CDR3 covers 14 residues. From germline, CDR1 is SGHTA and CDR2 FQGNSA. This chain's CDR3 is CASSLRLSEDTQYF. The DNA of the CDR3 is TGTGCCAGCAGCTTGAGACTATCCGAGGATACGCAGTATTTT. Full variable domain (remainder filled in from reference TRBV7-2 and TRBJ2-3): GAGVSQSPSNKVTEKGKDVELRCDPISGHTALYWYRQSLGQGLEFLIYFQGNSAPDKSGLPSDRFSAERTGGSVSTLTIQRTQQEDSAVYLCASSLRLSEDTQYFGPGTRLTVL.

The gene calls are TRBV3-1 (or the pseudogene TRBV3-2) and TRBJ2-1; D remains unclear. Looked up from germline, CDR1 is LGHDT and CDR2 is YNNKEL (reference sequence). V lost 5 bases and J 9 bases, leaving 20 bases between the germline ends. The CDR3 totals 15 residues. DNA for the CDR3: TGTGCCAGCAGCTCAACGGCGGATCAACCTCCTGAGCAGTTCTTC. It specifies CASSSTADQPPEQFF.

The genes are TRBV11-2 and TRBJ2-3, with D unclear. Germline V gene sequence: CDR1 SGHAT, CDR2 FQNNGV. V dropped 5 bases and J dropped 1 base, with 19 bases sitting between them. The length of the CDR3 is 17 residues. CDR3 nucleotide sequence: TGTGCCAGCAGCCTACTTCATGACGTTTTAGGCACAGATACGCAGTATTTT. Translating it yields CASSLLHDVLGTDTQYF.

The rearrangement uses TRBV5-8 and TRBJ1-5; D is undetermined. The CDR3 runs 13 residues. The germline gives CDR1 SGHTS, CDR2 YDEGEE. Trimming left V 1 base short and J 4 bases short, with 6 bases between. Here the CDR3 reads CASSLTENQPQHF. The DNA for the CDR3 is TGTGCCAGCAGCTTGACGGAAAATCAGCCCCAGCATTTT.

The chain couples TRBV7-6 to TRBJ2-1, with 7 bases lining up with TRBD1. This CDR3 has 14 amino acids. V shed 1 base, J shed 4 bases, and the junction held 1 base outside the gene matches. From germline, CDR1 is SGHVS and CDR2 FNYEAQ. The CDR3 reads CASSLGTGYNEQFF. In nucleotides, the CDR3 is TGTGCCAGCAGCTTAGGGACAGGTTACAATGAGCAGTTCTTC.